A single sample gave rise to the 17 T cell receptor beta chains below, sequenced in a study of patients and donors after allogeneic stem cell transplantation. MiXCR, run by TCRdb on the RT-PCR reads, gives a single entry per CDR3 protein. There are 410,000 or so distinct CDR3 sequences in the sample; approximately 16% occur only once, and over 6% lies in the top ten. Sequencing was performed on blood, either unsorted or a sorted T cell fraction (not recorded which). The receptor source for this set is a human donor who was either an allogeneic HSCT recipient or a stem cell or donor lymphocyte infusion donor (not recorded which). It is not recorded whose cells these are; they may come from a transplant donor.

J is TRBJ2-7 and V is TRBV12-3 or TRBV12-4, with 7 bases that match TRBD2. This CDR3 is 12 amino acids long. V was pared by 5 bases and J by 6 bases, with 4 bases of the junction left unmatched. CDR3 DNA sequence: TGTGCCAGCAGTCTCGGGAGGCTCGAGCAGTACTTC. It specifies CASSLGRLEQYF.

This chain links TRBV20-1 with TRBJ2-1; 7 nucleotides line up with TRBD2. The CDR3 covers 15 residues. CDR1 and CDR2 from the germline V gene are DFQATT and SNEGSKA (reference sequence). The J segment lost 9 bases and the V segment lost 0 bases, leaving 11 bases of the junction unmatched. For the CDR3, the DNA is TGCAGTGCTAGAGATAGGAGCGGGACCTCACGTGAGCAGTTCTTC. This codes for CSARDRSGTSREQFF.

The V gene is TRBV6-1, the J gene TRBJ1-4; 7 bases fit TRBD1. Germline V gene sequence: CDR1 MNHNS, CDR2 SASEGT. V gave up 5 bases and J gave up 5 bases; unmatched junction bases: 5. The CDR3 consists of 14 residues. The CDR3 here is CASSRTGLNEKLFF. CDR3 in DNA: TGTGCCAGCAGTCGGACAGGTCTGAATGAAAAACTGTTTTTT.

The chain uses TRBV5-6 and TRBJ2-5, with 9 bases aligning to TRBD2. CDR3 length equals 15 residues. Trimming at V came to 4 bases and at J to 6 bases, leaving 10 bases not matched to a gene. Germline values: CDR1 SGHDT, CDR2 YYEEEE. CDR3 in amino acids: CASSPPGLAFKTQYF. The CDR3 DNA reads TGTGCCAGCAGCCCTCCGGGACTAGCATTTAAGACCCAGTACTTC.

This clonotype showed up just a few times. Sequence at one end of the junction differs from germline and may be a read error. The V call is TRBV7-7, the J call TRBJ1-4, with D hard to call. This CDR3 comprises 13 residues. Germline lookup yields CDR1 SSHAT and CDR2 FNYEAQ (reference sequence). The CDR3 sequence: CASSLEQSAKLFF. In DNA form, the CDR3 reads TGTGCTAGCAGCTTAGAGCAGTCGGCAAAACTGTTTTTT.

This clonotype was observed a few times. Here the CDR3 DNA reads TGCAGTGCGTCTAGCGGGGGGAAGTCCTACGAGCAGTACTTC. This gives the protein CSASSGGKSYEQYF. The V call is TRBV20-1, the J call TRBJ2-7; 11 nucleotides line up with TRBD2. With 6 bases clipped from V and 1 base from J, the junction kept 5 bases outside the gene matches. The V gene's germline CDR1 is DFQATT and CDR2 SNEGSKA (reference sequence). The CDR3 length is 14 residues.

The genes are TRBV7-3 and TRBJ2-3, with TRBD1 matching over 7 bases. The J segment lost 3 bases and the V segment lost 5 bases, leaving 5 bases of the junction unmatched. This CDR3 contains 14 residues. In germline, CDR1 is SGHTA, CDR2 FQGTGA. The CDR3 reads CASSHRGGTDTQYF. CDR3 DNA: TGTGCCAGCAGCCACAGGGGTGGGACAGATACGCAGTATTTT.

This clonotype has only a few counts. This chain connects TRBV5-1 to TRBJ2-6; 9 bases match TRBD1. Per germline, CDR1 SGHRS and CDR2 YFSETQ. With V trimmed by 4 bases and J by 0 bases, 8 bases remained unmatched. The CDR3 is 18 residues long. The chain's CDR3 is CASSQGTGRFSGANVLTF. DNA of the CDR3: TGCGCCAGCAGCCAGGGGACAGGGAGGTTCTCTGGGGCCAACGTCCTGACTTTC. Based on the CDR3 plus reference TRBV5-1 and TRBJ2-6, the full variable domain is KAGVTQTPRYLIKTRGQQVTLSCSPISGHRSVSWYQQTPGQGLQFLFEYFSETQRNKGNFPGRFSGRQFSNSRSEMNVSTLELGDSALYLCASSQGTGRFSGANVLTFGAGSRLTVL.

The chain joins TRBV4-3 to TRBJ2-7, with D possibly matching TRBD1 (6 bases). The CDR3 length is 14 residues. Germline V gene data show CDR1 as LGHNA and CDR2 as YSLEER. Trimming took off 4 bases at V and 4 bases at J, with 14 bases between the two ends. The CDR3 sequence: CASSRIGQTYEQYF. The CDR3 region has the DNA TGCGCCAGCAGCCGTATTGGACAGACTTACGAGCAGTACTTC.

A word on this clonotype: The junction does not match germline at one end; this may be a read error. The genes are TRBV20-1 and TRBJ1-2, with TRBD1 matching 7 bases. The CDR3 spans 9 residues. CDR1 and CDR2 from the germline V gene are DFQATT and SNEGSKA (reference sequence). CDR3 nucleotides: TGCAGTGCCTCCACAGGGGCACACTTC. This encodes CSASTGAHF.

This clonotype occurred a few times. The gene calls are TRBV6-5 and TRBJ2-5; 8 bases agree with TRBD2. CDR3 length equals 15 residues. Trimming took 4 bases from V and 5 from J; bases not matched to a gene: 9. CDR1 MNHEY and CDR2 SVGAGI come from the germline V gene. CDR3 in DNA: TGTGCCAGCAGTTTTTGGCGGGGGGCAGGGGAGACCCAGTACTTC. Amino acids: CASSFWRGAGETQYF.

CDR3: CSARGLGKYGYTF. Here the CDR3 DNA reads TGCAGTGCTAGAGGGTTAGGGAAGTATGGCTACACCTTC. The J gene is TRBJ1-2, the V gene TRBV20-1; D is ambiguous. The CDR3 is made up of 13 amino acids. Trimming left V 1 base short and J 5 bases short, with 11 bases between. Germline V gives CDR1 DFQATT, CDR2 SNEGSKA (reference sequence).

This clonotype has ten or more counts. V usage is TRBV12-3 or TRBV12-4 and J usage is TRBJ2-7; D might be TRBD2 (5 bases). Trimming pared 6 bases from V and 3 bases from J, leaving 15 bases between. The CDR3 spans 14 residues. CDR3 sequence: CASSRITGSYEQYF. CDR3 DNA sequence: TGTGCCAGCAGCCGAATTACGGGAAGCTACGAGCAGTACTTC.

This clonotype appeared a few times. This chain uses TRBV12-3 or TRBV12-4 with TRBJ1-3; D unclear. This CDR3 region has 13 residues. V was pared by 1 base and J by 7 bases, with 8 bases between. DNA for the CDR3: TGTGCCAGCAGTTTAGGGACGGCGAACACCATATATTTT. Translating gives CASSLGTANTIYF.

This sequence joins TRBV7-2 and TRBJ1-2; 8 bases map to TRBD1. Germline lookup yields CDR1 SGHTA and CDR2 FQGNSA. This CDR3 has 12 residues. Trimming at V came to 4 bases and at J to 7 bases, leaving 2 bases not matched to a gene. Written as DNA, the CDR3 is TGTGCCAGCAGCTCCGACAGGGGTGGCTACACCTTC. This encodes CASSSDRGGYTF. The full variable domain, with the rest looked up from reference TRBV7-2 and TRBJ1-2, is GAGVSQSPSNKVTEKGKDVELRCDPISGHTALYWYRQSLGQGLEFLIYFQGNSAPDKSGLPSDRFSAERTGGSVSTLTIQRTQQEDSAVYLCASSSDRGGYTFGSGTRLTVV.

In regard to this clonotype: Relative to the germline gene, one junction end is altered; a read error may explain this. CDR3 in DNA: TGTGCCAGCAGCGAAGGGACGTCCAGCACAGATACGCAGTATTTT. It yields the protein CASSEGTSSTDTQYF. The J gene is TRBJ2-3, the V gene TRBV6-1; possibly TRBD1 or TRBD2 for D (5 bases each). Germline loops: CDR1 MNHNS, CDR2 SASEGT. The length of the CDR3 is 15 residues.

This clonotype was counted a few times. CDR3 protein: CASSLRISSTDTQYF. CDR3 DNA sequence: TGTGCCAGCAGTTTGCGTATTTCTAGCACAGATACGCAGTATTTT. The gene calls are TRBV12-3 or TRBV12-4 and TRBJ2-3; no clear D. The CDR3 extends over 15 amino acids. Trimming removed 3 bases from V and 0 bases from J, with 10 bases in between.